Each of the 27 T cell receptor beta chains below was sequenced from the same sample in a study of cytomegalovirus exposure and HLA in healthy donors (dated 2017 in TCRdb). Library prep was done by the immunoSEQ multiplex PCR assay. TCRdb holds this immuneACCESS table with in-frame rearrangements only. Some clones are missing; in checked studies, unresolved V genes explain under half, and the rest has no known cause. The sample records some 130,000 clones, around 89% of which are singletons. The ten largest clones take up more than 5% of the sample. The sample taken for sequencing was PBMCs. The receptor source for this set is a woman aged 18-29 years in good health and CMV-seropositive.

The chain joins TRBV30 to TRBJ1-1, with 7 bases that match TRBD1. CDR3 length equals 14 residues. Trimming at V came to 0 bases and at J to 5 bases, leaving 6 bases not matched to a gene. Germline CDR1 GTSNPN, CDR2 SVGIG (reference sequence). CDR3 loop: CAWSVHRGRTEAFF. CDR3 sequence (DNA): TGTGCCTGGAGTGTACACAGGGGTCGGACTGAAGCTTTCTTT.

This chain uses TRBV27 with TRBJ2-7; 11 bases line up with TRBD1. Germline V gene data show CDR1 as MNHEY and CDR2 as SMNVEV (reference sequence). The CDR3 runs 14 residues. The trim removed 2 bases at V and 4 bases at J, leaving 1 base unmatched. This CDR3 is CASSLGDRGYEQYF. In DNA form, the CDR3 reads TGTGCCAGCAGTTTAGGGGACAGGGGGTACGAGCAGTACTTC.

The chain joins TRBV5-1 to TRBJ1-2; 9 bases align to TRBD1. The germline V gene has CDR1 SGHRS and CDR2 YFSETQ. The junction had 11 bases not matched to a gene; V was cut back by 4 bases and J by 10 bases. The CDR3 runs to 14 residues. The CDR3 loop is CASSPAGTGRVYTF. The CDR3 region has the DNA TGCGCCAGCAGCCCTGCCGGGACAGGGAGAGTCTACACCTTC.

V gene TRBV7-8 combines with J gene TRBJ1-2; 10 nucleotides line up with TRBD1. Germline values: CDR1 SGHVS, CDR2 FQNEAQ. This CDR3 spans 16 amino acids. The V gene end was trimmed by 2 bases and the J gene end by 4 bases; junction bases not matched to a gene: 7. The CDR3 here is CASSLSSGTGVYGYTF. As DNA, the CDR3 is TGTGCCAGCAGCTTATCCTCTGGGACAGGGGTCTATGGCTACACCTTC.

The CDR3 DNA reads TGTGCCAGCAGCTTTCCCGGGAACAATCAGCCCCAGCATTTT. Its translation: CASSFPGNNQPQHF. The gene calls are TRBV5-8 and TRBJ1-5; D remains unclear. The length of the CDR3 is 14 residues. The V gene lost 2 bases and the J gene lost 3 bases, with 9 bases spanning the gap. Germline V gene sequence: CDR1 SGHTS, CDR2 YDEGEE.

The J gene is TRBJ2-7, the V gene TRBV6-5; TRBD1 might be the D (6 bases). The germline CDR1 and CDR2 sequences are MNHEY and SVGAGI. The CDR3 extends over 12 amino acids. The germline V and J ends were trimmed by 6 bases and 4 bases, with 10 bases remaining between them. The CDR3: CASRQGRYEQYF. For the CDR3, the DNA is TGTGCCAGCAGACAGGGCCGATACGAGCAGTACTTC.

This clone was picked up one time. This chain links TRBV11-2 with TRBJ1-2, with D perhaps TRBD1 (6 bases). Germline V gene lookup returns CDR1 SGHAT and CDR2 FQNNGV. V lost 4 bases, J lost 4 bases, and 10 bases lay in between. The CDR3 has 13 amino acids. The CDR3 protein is CASSSTGSYGYTF. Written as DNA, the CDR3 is TGTGCCAGCAGCTCGACAGGTTCCTATGGCTACACCTTC. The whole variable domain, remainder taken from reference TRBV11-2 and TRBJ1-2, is EAGVAQSPRYKIIEKRQSVAFWCNPISGHATLYWYQQILGQGPKLLIQFQNNGVVDDSQLPKDRFSAERLKGVDSTLKIQPAKLEDSAVYLCASSSTGSYGYTFGSGTRLTVV.

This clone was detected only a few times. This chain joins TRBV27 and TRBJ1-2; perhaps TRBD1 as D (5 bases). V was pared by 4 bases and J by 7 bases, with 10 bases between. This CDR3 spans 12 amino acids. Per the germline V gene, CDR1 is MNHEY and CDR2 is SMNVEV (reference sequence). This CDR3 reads CASSSGGVGYTF. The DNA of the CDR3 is TGTGCCAGCAGTTCCGGGGGAGTTGGCTACACCTTC.

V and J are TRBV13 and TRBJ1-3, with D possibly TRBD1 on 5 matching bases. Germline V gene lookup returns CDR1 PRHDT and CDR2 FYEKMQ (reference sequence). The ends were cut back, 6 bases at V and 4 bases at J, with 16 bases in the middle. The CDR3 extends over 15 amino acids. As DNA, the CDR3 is TGTGCCAGCAGTCTCGTCGCGGGGGGGGGAAACACCATATATTTT. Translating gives CASSLVAGGGNTIYF.

In DNA form, the CDR3 reads TGTGCCAGCAGGGACGGACTAGCGGGGGGATACAATGAGCAGTTCTTC. It specifies CASRDGLAGGYNEQFF. The gene calls are TRBV2 and TRBJ2-1, with 14 bases identical to TRBD2. Germline CDR1 SNHLY, CDR2 FYNNEI. The V and J ends lost 6 bases and 4 bases, in that order; junction bases with no gene match: 5. The CDR3 extends over 16 amino acids. Looking up the rest from reference TRBV2 and TRBJ2-1 gives the full variable domain: EPEVTQTPSHQVTQMGQEVILRCVPISNHLYFYWYRQILGQKVEFLVSFYNNEISEKSEIFDDQFSVERPDGSNFTLKIRSTKLEDSAMYFCASRDGLAGGYNEQFFGPGTRLTVL.

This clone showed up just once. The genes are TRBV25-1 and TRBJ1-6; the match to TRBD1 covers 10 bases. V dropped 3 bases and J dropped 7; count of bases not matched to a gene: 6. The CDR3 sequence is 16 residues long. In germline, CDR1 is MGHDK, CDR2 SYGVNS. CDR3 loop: CASSDRDRGRNSPLHF. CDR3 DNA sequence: TGTGCCAGCAGTGACCGGGACAGGGGACGGAATTCACCCCTCCACTTT.

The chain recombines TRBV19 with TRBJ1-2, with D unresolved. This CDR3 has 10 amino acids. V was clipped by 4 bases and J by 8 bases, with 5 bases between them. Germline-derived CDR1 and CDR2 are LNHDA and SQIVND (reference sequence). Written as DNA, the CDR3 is TGTGCCAGTAGTAGGCGGGGCTACACCTTC. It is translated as CASSRRGYTF.

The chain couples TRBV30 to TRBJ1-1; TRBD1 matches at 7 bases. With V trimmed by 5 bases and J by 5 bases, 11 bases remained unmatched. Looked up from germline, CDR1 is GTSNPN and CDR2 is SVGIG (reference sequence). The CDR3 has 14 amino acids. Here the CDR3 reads CAWAPGGGWTEAFF. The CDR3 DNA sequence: TGTGCCTGGGCCCCAGGGGGTGGATGGACTGAAGCTTTCTTT.

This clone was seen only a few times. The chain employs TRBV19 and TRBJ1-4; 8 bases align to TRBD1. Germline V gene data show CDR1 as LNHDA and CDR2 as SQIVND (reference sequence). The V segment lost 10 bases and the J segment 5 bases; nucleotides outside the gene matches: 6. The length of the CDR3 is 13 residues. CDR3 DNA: TGTGCCACTCAGGACAGGGCGAATGAAAAACTGTTTTTT. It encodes CATQDRANEKLFF.

The CDR3 bases are TGTGCCTCGGATCCCGGGACTAGCGGGGGTTACGAGCAGTACTTC. Protein sequence: CASDPGTSGGYEQYF. The rearrangement joins TRBV18 to TRBJ2-7; 14 bases fit TRBD2. This CDR3 is built from 15 residues. The ends lost 11 bases at V and 4 bases at J; junction bases unmatched: 10. Germline V gene sequence: CDR1 KGHSH, CDR2 LQKENI.

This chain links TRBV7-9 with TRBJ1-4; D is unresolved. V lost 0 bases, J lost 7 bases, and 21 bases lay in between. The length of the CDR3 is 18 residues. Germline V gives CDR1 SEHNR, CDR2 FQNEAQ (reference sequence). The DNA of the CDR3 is TGTGCCAGCAGCTTAGCGGGTTTCTCGGAGGGTCAGCGTGAAAAACTGTTTTTT. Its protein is CASSLAGFSEGQREKLFF. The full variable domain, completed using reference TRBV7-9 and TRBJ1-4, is DTGVSQNPRHKITKRGQNVTFRCDPISEHNRLYWYRQTLGQGPEFLTYFQNEAQLEKSRLLSDRFSAERPKGSFSTLEIQRTEQGDSAMYLCASSLAGFSEGQREKLFFGSGTQLSVL.

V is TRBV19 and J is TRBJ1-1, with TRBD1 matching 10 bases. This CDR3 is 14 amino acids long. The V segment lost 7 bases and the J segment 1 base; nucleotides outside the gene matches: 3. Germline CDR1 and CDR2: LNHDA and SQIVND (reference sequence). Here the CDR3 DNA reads TGTGCCAGTACCAGGACAGGGGGGAACACTGAAGCTTTCTTT. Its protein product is CASTRTGGNTEAFF.

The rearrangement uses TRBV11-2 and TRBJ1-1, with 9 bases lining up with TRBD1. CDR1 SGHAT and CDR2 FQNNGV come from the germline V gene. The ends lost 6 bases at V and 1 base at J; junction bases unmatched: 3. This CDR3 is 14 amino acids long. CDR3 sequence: CASREDRGNTEAFF. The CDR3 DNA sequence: TGTGCCAGCAGGGAGGACAGGGGGAACACTGAAGCTTTCTTT.

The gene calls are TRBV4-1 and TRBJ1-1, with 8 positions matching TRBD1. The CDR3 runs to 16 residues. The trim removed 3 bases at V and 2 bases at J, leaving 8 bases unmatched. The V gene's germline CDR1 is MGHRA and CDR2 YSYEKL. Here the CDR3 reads CASSQGSGQGNTEAFF. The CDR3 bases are TGCGCCAGCAGCCAGGGTTCCGGACAGGGTAACACTGAAGCTTTCTTT.

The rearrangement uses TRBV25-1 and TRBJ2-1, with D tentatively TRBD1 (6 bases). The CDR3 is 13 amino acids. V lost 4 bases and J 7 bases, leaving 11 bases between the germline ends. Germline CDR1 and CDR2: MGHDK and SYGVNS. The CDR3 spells CASSGQGMNEQFF. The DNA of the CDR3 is TGTGCCAGCAGTGGTCAGGGGATGAATGAGCAGTTCTTC.

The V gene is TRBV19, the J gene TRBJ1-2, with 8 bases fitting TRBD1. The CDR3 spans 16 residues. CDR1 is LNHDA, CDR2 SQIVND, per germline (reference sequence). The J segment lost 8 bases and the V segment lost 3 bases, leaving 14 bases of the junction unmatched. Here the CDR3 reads CASSIRGRDRVGGYTF. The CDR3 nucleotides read TGTGCCAGTAGTATCAGGGGGCGGGATAGGGTCGGAGGCTACACCTTC.

CDR3 sequence reads: CASRGTGANTEAFF. CDR3 sequence (DNA): TGTGCCAGTAGGGGAACAGGGGCGAACACTGAAGCTTTCTTT. The chain uses TRBV19 and TRBJ1-1; 7 bases agree with TRBD1. The CDR3 contains 14 residues. V lost 6 bases, J lost 1 base, and 5 bases stayed unmatched. Germline loops: CDR1 LNHDA, CDR2 SQIVND (reference sequence).

The CDR3 loop reads CAWSVLRTGDEQYF. CDR3 coding DNA: TGTGCCTGGAGTGTACTGAGGACAGGGGACGAGCAGTACTTC. This rearrangement joins TRBV30 to TRBJ2-7; 9 bases line up with TRBD1. CDR1 is GTSNPN, CDR2 SVGIG, per germline (reference sequence). This CDR3 has 14 amino acids. V gave up 0 bases and J gave up 5 bases; unmatched junction bases: 5.

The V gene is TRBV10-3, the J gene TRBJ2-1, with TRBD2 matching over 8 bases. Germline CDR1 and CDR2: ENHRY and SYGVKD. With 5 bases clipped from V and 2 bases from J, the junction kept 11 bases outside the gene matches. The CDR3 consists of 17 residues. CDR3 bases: TGTGCCATCAGTAAAGACTCGAGCGGGGGAGCCTACAATGAGCAGTTCTTC. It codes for CAISKDSSGGAYNEQFF.

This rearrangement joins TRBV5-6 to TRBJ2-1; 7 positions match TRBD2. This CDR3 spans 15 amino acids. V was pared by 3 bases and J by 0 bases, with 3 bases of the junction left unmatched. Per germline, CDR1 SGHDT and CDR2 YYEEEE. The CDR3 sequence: CASSWEGRSYNEQFF. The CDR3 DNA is TGTGCCAGCAGCTGGGAGGGCCGCTCCTACAATGAGCAGTTCTTC.

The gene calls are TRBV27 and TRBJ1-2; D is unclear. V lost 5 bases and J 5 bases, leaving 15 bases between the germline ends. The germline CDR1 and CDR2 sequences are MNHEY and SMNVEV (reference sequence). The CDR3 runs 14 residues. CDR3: CASSMTSPPYGYTF. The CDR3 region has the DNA TGTGCCAGCAGTATGACATCGCCTCCTTATGGCTACACCTTC.

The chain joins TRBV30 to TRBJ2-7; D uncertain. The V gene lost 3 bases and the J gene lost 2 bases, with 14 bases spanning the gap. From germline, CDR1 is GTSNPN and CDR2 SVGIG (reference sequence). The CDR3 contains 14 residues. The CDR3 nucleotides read TGTGCCTGGAGGCGTGACTTGCGAACCTACGAGCAGTACTTC. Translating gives CAWRRDLRTYEQYF.